This TCR beta chain originates from a study of cytomegalovirus exposure and HLA in healthy donors. As for this clone: What it binds is unknown.

Primers for the PCR totalled 60 Vbeta and 13 Jbeta. Sequencing used immunoSEQ multiplex PCR; TCRdb keeps in-frame clones, though not all of them. The sample holds 95,000 to 150,000 clones, around 80% seen once. Between the trimmed V and J ends, which lost 8 bases and 0 bases, there was a span of 15 bases. The CDR3 runs to 15 residues. CDR1 and CDR2 (germline): MGHDK, SYGVNS. Findings of the study overall: In vitro data verified a few CMV-associated chains as specific for CMV antigens. The classifier reportedly diagnosed cytomegalovirus status with high specificity and sensitivity.

The source is a man aged 30-40 years in good health and CMV-seronegative. This chain links TRBV25-1 with TRBJ2-3; D may be TRBD1 (5 bases). What was sequenced was PBMCs. The chain's CDR3 is CASSPPDRSTDTQYF. CDR3 nucleotide sequence: TGTGCCAGCTCGCCCCCCGACAGAAGCACAGATACGCAGTATTTT.